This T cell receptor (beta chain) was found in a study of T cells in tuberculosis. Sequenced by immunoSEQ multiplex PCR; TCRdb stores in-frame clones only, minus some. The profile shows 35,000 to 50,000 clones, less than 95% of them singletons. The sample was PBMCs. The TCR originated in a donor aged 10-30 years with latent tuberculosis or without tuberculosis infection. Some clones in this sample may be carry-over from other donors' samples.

DNA of the CDR3: TGTGCCAGCAGCCCGGTGGGGCTCCTCGGGTACGAGCAGTACTTC. Protein product: CASSPVGLLGYEQYF. The chain joins TRBV7-9 to TRBJ2-7; perhaps TRBD1 as D (5 bases). CDR1 is SEHNR and CDR2 is FQNEAQ in the germline V gene (reference sequence). V lost 5 bases and J 4 bases, leaving 18 bases between the germline ends. CDR3 length: 15 residues.